This T cell receptor beta chain was found in a study of regulatory T cells in long-lasting Graves disease. Findings and limits, study-wide: The TCR repertoire of persistent Graves' patients was less diverse than that of newly diagnosed ones.

At least ten counts were recorded for this clonotype. Its antigen is currently unknown. Through Arm-PCR of CDR3 regions and iRepertoire HTBI primers, TCR beta libraries were built. TCRdb reanalysed the multiplex PCR reads using MiXCR and keeps one entry per CDR3 protein. The sample records a few hundred thousand distinct CDR3 sequences, more than 20% being singletons. Trimming at V came to 1 base and at J to 0 bases, leaving 10 bases not matched to a gene. CDR1 is MNHEY, CDR2 SMNVEV, per germline (reference sequence). The CDR3 runs to 20 residues. Time point defined: persistent/refractory GD, antithyroid drugs over 5 years with positive TRAb. Extracted PBMC RNA gave rise to the TCR library.

The input for sequencing was peripheral blood mononuclear cells (PBMCs), taken when the disease was refractory, from a patient treated with antithyroid drugs. The genes are TRBV27 and TRBJ2-6, with 9 bases aligning to TRBD1. The TCR was taken from a woman in her thirties or forties with Graves disease. The CDR3 DNA reads as TGTGCCAGCAGTTTATATCCCCGGACAGGGGCGTCCTCTGGGGCCAACGTCCTGACTTTC. Translating it yields CASSLYPRTGASSGANVLTF.